This T cell receptor (beta chain) was retrieved from a study of glioma-infiltrating T cells after dendritic cell vaccination. Specified time point: after dendritic cell vaccination, including at tumor progression/relapse. This CDR3 has 14 residues. The germline gives CDR1 MGHDK, CDR2 SYGVNS. Trimming removed 5 bases from V and 5 bases from J, with 15 bases in between. Profiling relied on immunoSEQ multiplex PCR, and the TCRdb table lists in-frame clones only, not all of them. Altogether more than 45,000 clones are present, roughly four fifths being singletons, with the ten largest covering 15% to 18%.

J is TRBJ1-1 and V is TRBV25-1; no clear D. This specimen was blood, taken after dendritic cell vaccination. This clonotype originated in a human donor with glioblastoma. The CDR3, as DNA: TGTGCCAGCAGTCTCCCCGGCGAGAGGACTGAAGCTTTCTTT. It specifies CASSLPGERTEAFF.